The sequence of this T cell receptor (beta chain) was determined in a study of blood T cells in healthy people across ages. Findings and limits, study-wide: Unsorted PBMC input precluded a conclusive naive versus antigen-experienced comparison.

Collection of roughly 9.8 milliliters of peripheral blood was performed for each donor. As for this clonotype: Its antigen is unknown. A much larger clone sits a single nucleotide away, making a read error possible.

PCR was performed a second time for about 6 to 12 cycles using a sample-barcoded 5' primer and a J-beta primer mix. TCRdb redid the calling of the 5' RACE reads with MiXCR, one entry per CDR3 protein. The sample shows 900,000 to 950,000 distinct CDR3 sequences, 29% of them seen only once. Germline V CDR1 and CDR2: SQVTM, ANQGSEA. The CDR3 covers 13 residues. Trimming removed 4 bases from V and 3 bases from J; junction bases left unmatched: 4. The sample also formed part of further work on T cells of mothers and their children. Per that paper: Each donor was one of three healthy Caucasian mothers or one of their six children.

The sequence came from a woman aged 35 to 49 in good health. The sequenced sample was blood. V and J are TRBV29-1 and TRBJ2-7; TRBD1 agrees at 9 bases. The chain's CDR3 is CSVGTGEFYEQYF. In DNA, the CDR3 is TGCAGCGTTGGGACAGGGGAATTCTACGAGCAGTACTTC.